A single sample gave rise to the 27 T cell receptor beta chains below, sequenced in a study of CD8 T cells in Susac syndrome. Random-hexamer reverse transcription was applied to about 0.5 to 1 ug RNA. TCRdb re-derived calls from the immunoSEQ multiplex PCR reads in MiXCR, one entry per CDR3 protein. The data hold approximately 270,000 distinct CDR3 sequences, with 93% observed a single time. Sequencing was performed on CD4+ T cells from PBMCs. These TCRs come from a human donor with multiple sclerosis.

The V and J genes are TRBV30 and TRBJ2-1; D unclear. This CDR3 is 11 amino acids long. Deletions cut 5 bases from V and 16 bases from J, with 18 bases between. Germline V CDR1 and CDR2: GTSNPN, SVGIG (reference sequence). CDR3 DNA: TGTGCCTGGTCGGGCCTGAAATCAATATTCTTC. Protein: CAWSGLKSIFF.

The chain has TRBV3-1 and TRBJ1-1; tentative D call: TRBD1 (6 bases). Trimming took off 3 bases at V and 6 bases at J, with 8 bases between the two ends. This CDR3 region has 12 residues. CDR1 is LGHDT and CDR2 is YNNKEL in the germline V gene (reference sequence). CDR3 residues: CASSHQGPEAFF. CDR3 sequence (DNA): TGTGCCAGCAGCCATCAGGGGCCTGAAGCTTTCTTT. The variable domain in full, completed from reference TRBV3-1 and TRBJ1-1, reads DTAVSQTPKYLVTQMGNDKSIKCEQNLGHDTMYWYKQDSKKFLKIMFSYNNKELIINETVPNRFSPKSPDKAHLNLHINSLELGDSAVYFCASSHQGPEAFFGQGTRLTVV.

This chain connects TRBV12-3 or TRBV12-4 to TRBJ1-2; D gene uncertain. The CDR3 runs to 13 residues. Deletions cut 6 bases from V and 4 bases from J, with 12 bases between. The CDR3 DNA reads TGTGCCAGCAGCCGGGAGATAGGCTATGGCTACACCTTC. Protein product: CASSREIGYGYTF.

V and J are TRBV6-5 and TRBJ1-1; possibly TRBD1 for D (6 bases). The CDR3 has 14 residues. CDR1 is MNHEY and CDR2 is SVGAGI in the germline V gene. Trimming removed 6 bases at V and 4 bases at J, with 15 bases between. The CDR3 here is CASRTHRAGTEAFF. For the CDR3, the DNA is TGTGCCAGCAGGACACACAGGGCTGGCACTGAAGCTTTCTTT.

The chain has TRBV29-1 and TRBJ2-2; D unclear. The CDR3 has 13 amino acids. Germline values: CDR1 SQVTM, CDR2 ANQGSEA. With 6 bases removed from V and 6 bases from J, the gap between germline ends came to 14 bases. CDR3 DNA: TGCAGCGTCCAGAGGTCAGGATCCGGGGAGCTGTTTTTT. Translation gives CSVQRSGSGELFF.

The V call is TRBV28, the J call TRBJ1-1; 10 bases line up with TRBD1. Trimming at V came to 5 bases and at J to 3 bases, leaving 9 bases not matched to a gene. Germline values: CDR1 MDHEN, CDR2 SYDVKM. This CDR3 is built from 16 residues. In nucleotides, the CDR3 is TGTGCCAGCAGTGGAGGGGGACAGGGGCCGGACACTGAAGCTTTCTTT. It translates to CASSGGGQGPDTEAFF.

This clonotype was seen a single time. The rearrangement joins TRBV29-1 to TRBJ2-5; TRBD2 agrees at 10 bases. Looked up from germline, CDR1 is SQVTM and CDR2 is ANQGSEA. The ends lost 3 bases at V and 4 bases at J; junction bases unmatched: 8. This CDR3 spans 15 amino acids. Here the CDR3 reads CSVDGAGGPGETQYF. In nucleotides, the CDR3 is TGCAGCGTTGACGGAGCGGGAGGGCCTGGAGAGACCCAGTACTTC. Supplemented by reference TRBV29-1 and TRBJ2-5, the full variable domain reads SAVISQKPSRDICQRGTSLTIQCQVDSQVTMMFWYRQQPGQSLTLIATANQGSEATYESGFVIDKFPISRPNLTFSTLTVSNMSPEDSSIYLCSVDGAGGPGETQYFGPGTRLLVL.

The chain couples TRBV20-1 to TRBJ2-1, with TRBD2 as a possible D gene (5 bases). Germline lookup yields CDR1 DFQATT and CDR2 SNEGSKA (reference sequence). This CDR3 comprises 14 residues. Trimming left V 4 bases short and J 6 bases short, with 16 bases between. The CDR3 loop is CSATRAGHGNEQFF. CDR3 bases: TGCAGTGCTACGAGGGCCGGTCACGGCAATGAGCAGTTCTTC.

This chain connects TRBV28 to TRBJ2-2, with TRBD2 matching 11 bases. From germline, CDR1 is MDHEN and CDR2 SYDVKM. The CDR3 runs to 18 residues. After removal of 3 bases from V and 2 bases from J, the junction contained 8 bases not matched to a gene. Here the CDR3 DNA reads TGTGCCAGCAGTTTCTTGGGTCTAGCGGGGGGAAACACCGGGGAGCTGTTTTTT. Protein: CASSFLGLAGGNTGELFF.

This clonotype was observed a handful of times. J is TRBJ1-1 and V is TRBV29-1; D is unresolved. CDR3 length: 13 residues. Germline-derived CDR1 and CDR2 are SQVTM and ANQGSEA. V lost 3 bases, J lost 0 bases, and 8 bases lay in between. CDR3 sequence reads: CSVEGRVNTEAFF. The DNA of the CDR3 is TGCAGCGTTGAGGGTCGGGTGAACACTGAAGCTTTCTTT.

The CDR3 DNA reads as TGTGCCAGCAGCCAAAATGCGGGCGGGGTTGCGAATGAGCAGTTCTTC. It is translated as CASSQNAGGVANEQFF. The V gene is TRBV4-2, the J gene TRBJ2-1; D may be TRBD2 (6 bases). The CDR3 length is 16 residues. The V gene's germline CDR1 is LGHNA and CDR2 YNFKEQ. The V end was cut by 2 bases, the J end by 7 bases, with 18 bases between.

The chain combines TRBV20-1 with TRBJ2-5; weak D call: TRBD2 (6 bases). The germline gives CDR1 DFQATT, CDR2 SNEGSKA (reference sequence). With 5 bases removed from V and 4 bases from J, the gap between germline ends came to 14 bases. The length of the CDR3 is 13 residues. The CDR3 bases are TGCAGTGCTCAGGACTATCAAAGAGAGACCCAGTACTTC. It specifies CSAQDYQRETQYF.

The genes are TRBV30 and TRBJ2-2, with 7 bases fitting TRBD1. The length of the CDR3 is 13 residues. The germline V gene has CDR1 GTSNPN and CDR2 SVGIG (reference sequence). Trimming removed 7 bases from V and 1 base from J; junction bases left unmatched: 3. CDR3 sequence (DNA): TGTGCCTTACGGACAGGGAACACCGGGGAGCTGTTTTTT. This sequence encodes CALRTGNTGELFF.

Only one count was recorded for this clonotype. This rearrangement joins TRBV7-2 to TRBJ2-5, with D maybe TRBD2 (5 bases). Germline V gene sequence: CDR1 SGHTA, CDR2 FQGNSA. The CDR3 length is 16 residues. The ends were cut back, 5 bases at V and 4 bases at J, with 20 bases in the middle. CDR3 sequence (DNA): TGTGCCAGCAGCCTACGGGCAGGAGGTGGTGGAGAGACCCAGTACTTC. Translation gives CASSLRAGGGGETQYF.

V and J are TRBV27 and TRBJ2-4, with 7 positions matching TRBD2. Germline V gives CDR1 MNHEY, CDR2 SMNVEV (reference sequence). J was trimmed by 0 bases and V by 4 bases; bases with no gene match: 6. The CDR3 runs 16 residues. The CDR3 region has the DNA TGTGCCAGCAGTTGGGGAGGGGATATAGCCAAAAACATTCAGTACTTC. The encoded protein is CASSWGGDIAKNIQYF.

The CDR3 region has the DNA TGTGCCAGCAGCGCCCTCGGACAGCCCTCCTCTGGGGCCAACGTCCTGACTTTC. It specifies CASSALGQPSSGANVLTF. The rearrangement uses TRBV7-6 and TRBJ2-6; TRBD1 is a possible D gene (6 bases). The germline V and J ends were trimmed by 5 bases and 0 bases, with 17 bases remaining between them. Germline assignment: CDR1 SGHVS and CDR2 FNYEAQ. The CDR3 totals 18 residues.

The chain recombines TRBV5-1 with TRBJ2-7; 8 bases match TRBD1. CDR1 and CDR2 from the germline V gene are SGHRS and YFSETQ. The J segment lost 6 bases and the V segment lost 0 bases, leaving 5 bases of the junction unmatched. This CDR3 comprises 14 residues. The CDR3 region is CASSLGAGGGEQYF. The CDR3 bases are TGCGCCAGCAGCTTGGGTGCAGGGGGCGGCGAGCAGTACTTC.

In this sample, this clonotype turned up a few times. This rearrangement joins TRBV7-9 to TRBJ2-2, with D hard to call. Germline V gene sequence: CDR1 SEHNR, CDR2 FQNEAQ (reference sequence). V gave up 5 bases and J gave up 5 bases, with 9 bases separating them. This CDR3 has 13 residues. The CDR3 bases are TGTGCCAGCAGCCCTAGATGGACCGGGGAGCTGTTTTTT. It translates to CASSPRWTGELFF. Drawing the rest from reference TRBV7-9 and TRBJ2-2, the complete variable domain is DTGVSQNPRHKITKRGQNVTFRCDPISEHNRLYWYRQTLGQGPEFLTYFQNEAQLEKSRLLSDRFSAERPKGSFSTLEIQRTEQGDSAMYLCASSPRWTGELFFGEGSRLTVL.

The chain links TRBV10-3 to TRBJ1-6; D is undetermined. The germline V gene has CDR1 ENHRY and CDR2 SYGVKD. The CDR3 covers 13 residues. V dropped 4 bases and J dropped 6 bases, with 7 bases sitting between them. CDR3 protein: CAISAEPNSPLHF. CDR3 bases: TGTGCCATCAGTGCCGAGCCTAATTCACCCCTCCACTTT.

The chain links TRBV29-1 to TRBJ2-2, with a weak D call TRBD1 (7 bases). Trimming took 4 bases from V and 0 from J, leaving 9 bases between them. Germline values: CDR1 SQVTM, CDR2 ANQGSEA. The CDR3 has 14 residues. The DNA for the CDR3 is TGCAGCGTTGCAGGGGGGCCGAACACCGGGGAGCTGTTTTTT. Protein product: CSVAGGPNTGELFF.

The J gene is TRBJ2-7, the V gene TRBV7-6, with D possibly being TRBD2 (7 bases). CDR3 length equals 16 residues. Per germline, CDR1 SGHVS and CDR2 FNYEAQ. The V end was cut by 1 base, the J end by 2 bases, with 15 bases between. The CDR3 spells CASSLVPAGATYEQYF. CDR3 nucleotides: TGTGCCAGCAGCTTAGTCCCTGCGGGGGCGACCTACGAGCAGTACTTC.

The CDR3 region has the DNA TGCAGTGCTAAGGGTCGAGTGGGGAACACTGAAGCTTTCTTT. This codes for CSAKGRVGNTEAFF. This chain uses TRBV20-1 with TRBJ1-1, with D unclear. Germline values: CDR1 DFQATT, CDR2 SNEGSKA (reference sequence). This CDR3 is built from 14 residues. V lost 4 bases and J 1 base, leaving 13 bases between the germline ends.

The rearrangement joins TRBV20-1 to TRBJ1-1; TRBD1 agrees at 8 bases. The V gene end was trimmed by 3 bases and the J gene end by 2 bases; junction bases not matched to a gene: 8. The CDR3 is 15 residues long. Germline-derived CDR1 and CDR2 are DFQATT and SNEGSKA (reference sequence). The CDR3 here is CSARYWDRINTEAFF. The CDR3 DNA is TGCAGTGCTAGGTATTGGGACAGGATTAACACTGAAGCTTTCTTT.

This clonotype showed up just once. The chain recombines TRBV19 with TRBJ2-5; D not resolved. The CDR3 has 15 residues. Germline V gene lookup returns CDR1 LNHDA and CDR2 SQIVND (reference sequence). V dropped 2 bases and J dropped 5 bases, with 15 bases sitting between them. The DNA of the CDR3 is TGTGCCAGTAGTATATCCCCGAGCCTCGGGGAGACCCAGTACTTC. Its protein is CASSISPSLGETQYF.

The genes are TRBV28 and TRBJ2-3, with a weak D call TRBD1 (5 bases). This CDR3 is 12 amino acids long. Germline values: CDR1 MDHEN, CDR2 SYDVKM. Trimming left V 7 bases short and J 5 bases short, with 10 bases between. This chain's CDR3 is CASTLRGDTQYF. CDR3 in DNA: TGTGCCAGCACCTTAAGGGGAGATACGCAGTATTTT. The full variable domain, in which reference TRBV28 and TRBJ2-3 provide the parts outside the CDR3, is DVKVTQSSRYLVKRTGEKVFLECVQDMDHENMFWYRQDPGLGLRLIYFSYDVKMKEKGDIPEGYSVSREKKERFSLILESASTNQTSMYLCASTLRGDTQYFGPGTRLTVL.

The chain joins TRBV20-1 to TRBJ2-5; D is possibly TRBD2 (6 bases). V was pared by 3 bases and J by 2 bases, with 13 bases between. Germline V gene lookup returns CDR1 DFQATT and CDR2 SNEGSKA (reference sequence). CDR3 length: 14 residues. In DNA form, the CDR3 reads TGCAGTGCTAGTTCTCGGGAGCCACAAGAGACCCAGTACTTC. Translated, it gives CSASSREPQETQYF.

This chain joins TRBV6-5 and TRBJ2-5; no firm D call. The CDR3 spans 13 residues. Trimming removed 6 bases from V and 9 bases from J, with 17 bases in between. CDR1 MNHEY and CDR2 SVGAGI come from the germline V gene. The chain's CDR3 is CASSQSPRRAQYF. The CDR3 DNA sequence: TGTGCCAGCAGCCAAAGCCCTCGAAGAGCCCAGTACTTC.